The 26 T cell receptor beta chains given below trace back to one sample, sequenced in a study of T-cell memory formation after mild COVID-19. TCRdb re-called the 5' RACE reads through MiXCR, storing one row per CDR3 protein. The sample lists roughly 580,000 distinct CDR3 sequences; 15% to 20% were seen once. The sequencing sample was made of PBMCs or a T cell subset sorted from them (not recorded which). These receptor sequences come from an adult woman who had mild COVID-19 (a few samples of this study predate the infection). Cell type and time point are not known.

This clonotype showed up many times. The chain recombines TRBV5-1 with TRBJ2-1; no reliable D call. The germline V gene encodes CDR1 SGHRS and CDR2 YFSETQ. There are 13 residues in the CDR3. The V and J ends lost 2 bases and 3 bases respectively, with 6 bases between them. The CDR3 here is CASSLHSYNEQFF. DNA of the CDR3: TGCGCCAGCAGCTTACACAGCTACAATGAGCAGTTCTTC.

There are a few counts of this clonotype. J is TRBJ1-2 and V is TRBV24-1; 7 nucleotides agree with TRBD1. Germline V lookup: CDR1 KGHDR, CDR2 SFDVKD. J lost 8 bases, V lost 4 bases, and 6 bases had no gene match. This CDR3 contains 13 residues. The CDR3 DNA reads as TGTGCCACCAGTGAGAATGGACAGGCCGGCTACACCTTC. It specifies CATSENGQAGYTF.

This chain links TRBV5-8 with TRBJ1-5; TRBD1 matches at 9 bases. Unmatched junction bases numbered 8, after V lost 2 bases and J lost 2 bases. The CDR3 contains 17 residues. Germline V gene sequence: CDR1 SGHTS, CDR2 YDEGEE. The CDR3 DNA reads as TGTGCCAGCAGCTTATCCCGGGACAGGGCTGGCAATCAGCCCCAGCATTTT. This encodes CASSLSRDRAGNQPQHF. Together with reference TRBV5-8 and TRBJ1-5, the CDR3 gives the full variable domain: EAGVTQSPTHLIKTRGQQATLRCSPISGHTSVYWYQQALGLGLQFLLWYDEGEERNRGNFPPRFSGRQFPNYSSELNVNALELEDSALYLCASSLSRDRAGNQPQHFGDGTRLSIL.

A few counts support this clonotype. The CDR3 protein is CASRRQGRADTQYF. DNA of the CDR3: TGTGCCAGCAGACGACAGGGCCGCGCAGATACGCAGTATTTT. This chain links TRBV28 with TRBJ2-3; 7 bases map to TRBD1. V trimming: 6 bases; J trimming: 4 bases; junction bases outside the gene matches: 7. Germline V gene sequence: CDR1 MDHEN, CDR2 SYDVKM. This CDR3 is 14 amino acids long. Complete variable domain (other parts from reference TRBV28 and TRBJ2-3): DVKVTQSSRYLVKRTGEKVFLECVQDMDHENMFWYRQDPGLGLRLIYFSYDVKMKEKGDIPEGYSVSREKKERFSLILESASTNQTSMYLCASRRQGRADTQYFGPGTRLTVL.

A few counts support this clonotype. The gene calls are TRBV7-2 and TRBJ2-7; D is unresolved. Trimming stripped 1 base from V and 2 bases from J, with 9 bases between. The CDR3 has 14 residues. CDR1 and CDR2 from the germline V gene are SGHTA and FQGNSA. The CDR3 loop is CASSLVSSAYEQYF. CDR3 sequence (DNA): TGTGCCAGCAGCTTAGTGTCTTCGGCCTACGAGCAGTACTTC.

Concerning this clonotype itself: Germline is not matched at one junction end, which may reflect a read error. The CDR3 nucleotides read TGTGCCTGGAGTGCACTAGCGGGACCCAAAACCATTCAGTACTTC. Translated, it gives CAWSALAGPKTIQYF. The chain couples TRBV30 to TRBJ2-4; 10 bases align to TRBD2. The CDR3 has 15 amino acids. The germline V gene has CDR1 GTSNPN and CDR2 SVGIG (reference sequence).

The CDR3 spells CASSFLVGPYEQYF. CDR3 DNA sequence: TGTGCCAGCAGTTTTCTCGTTGGTCCTTACGAGCAGTACTTC. The V and J genes are TRBV12-3 or TRBV12-4 and TRBJ2-7; D uncertain. The CDR3 runs to 14 residues. Between the trimmed V and J ends, which lost 3 bases and 4 bases, there was a span of 13 bases.

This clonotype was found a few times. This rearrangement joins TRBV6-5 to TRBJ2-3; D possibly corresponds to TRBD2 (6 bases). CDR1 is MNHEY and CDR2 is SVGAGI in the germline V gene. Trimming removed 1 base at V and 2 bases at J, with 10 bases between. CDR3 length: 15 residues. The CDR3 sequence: CASSYFAGTTDTQYF. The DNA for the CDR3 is TGTGCCAGCAGTTACTTCGCGGGAACCACAGATACGCAGTATTTT.

CDR3 region: CASSLGSRKQFF. As DNA, the CDR3 is TGTGCCAGCAGTTTGGGCAGTCGAAAGCAGTTCTTC. The genes are TRBV12-3 or TRBV12-4 and TRBJ2-1; D not resolved. The CDR3 length is 12 residues. V was clipped by 3 bases and J by 11 bases, with 11 bases between them.

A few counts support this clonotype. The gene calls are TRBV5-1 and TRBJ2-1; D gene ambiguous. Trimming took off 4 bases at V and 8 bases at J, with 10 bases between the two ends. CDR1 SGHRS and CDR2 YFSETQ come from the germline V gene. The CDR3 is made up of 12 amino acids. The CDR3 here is CASSKAPDEQFF. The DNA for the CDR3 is TGCGCCAGCAGCAAAGCCCCGGATGAGCAGTTCTTC.

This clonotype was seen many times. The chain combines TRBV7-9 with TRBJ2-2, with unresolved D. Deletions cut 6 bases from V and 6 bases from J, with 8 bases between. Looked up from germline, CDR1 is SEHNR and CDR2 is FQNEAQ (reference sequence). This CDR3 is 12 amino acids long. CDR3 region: CASSLSPGELFF. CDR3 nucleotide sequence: TGTGCCAGCAGTTTATCCCCCGGGGAGCTGTTTTTT.

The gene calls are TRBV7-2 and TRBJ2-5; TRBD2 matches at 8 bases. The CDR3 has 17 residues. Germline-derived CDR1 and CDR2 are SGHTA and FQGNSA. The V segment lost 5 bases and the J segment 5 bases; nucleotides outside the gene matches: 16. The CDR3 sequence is CASSRRTSWDAFETQYF. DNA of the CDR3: TGTGCCAGCAGCCGTAGGACTAGCTGGGATGCGTTTGAGACCCAGTACTTC.

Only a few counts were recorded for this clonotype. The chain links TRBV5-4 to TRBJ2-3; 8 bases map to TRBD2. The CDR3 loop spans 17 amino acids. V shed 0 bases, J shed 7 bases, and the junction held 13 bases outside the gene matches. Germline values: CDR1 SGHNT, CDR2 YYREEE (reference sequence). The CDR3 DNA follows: TGTGCCAGCAGCTTGGCCTCCGGGGGGGGCTTAAGTAATACGCAGTATTTT. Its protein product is CASSLASGGGLSNTQYF. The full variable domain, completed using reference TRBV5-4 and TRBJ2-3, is ETGVTQSPTHLIKTRGQQVTLRCSSQSGHNTVSWYQQALGQGPQFIFQYYREEENGRGNFPPRFSGLQFPNYSSELNVNALELDDSALYLCASSLASGGGLSNTQYFGPGTRLTVL.

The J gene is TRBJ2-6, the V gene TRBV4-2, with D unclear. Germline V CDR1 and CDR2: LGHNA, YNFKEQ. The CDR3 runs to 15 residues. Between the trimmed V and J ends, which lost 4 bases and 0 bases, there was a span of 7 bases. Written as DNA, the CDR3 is TGTGCCAGCAGCCCGCGCGACTCTGGGGCCAACGTCCTGACTTTC. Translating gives CASSPRDSGANVLTF.

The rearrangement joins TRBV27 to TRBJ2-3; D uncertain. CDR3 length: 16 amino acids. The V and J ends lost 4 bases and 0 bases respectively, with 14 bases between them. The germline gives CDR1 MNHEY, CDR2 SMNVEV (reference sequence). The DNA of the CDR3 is TGTGCCAGCAGTTCCTTTCAGCAGCTGAGCACAGATACGCAGTATTTT. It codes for CASSSFQQLSTDTQYF.

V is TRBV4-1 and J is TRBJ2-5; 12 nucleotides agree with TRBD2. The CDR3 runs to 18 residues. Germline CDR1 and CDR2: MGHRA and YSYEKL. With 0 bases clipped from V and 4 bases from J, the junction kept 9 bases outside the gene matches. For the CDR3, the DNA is TGCGCCAGCAGCCAAGAGGCTAGCGGGGGGGCGATGGGAGAGACCCAGTACTTC. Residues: CASSQEASGGAMGETQYF.

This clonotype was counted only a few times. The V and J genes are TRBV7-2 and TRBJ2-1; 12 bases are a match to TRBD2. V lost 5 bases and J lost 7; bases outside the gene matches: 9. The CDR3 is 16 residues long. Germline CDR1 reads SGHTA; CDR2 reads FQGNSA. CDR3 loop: CASSQPLAGGSNEQFF. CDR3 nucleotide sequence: TGTGCCAGCAGCCAACCTCTAGCGGGAGGGTCAAATGAGCAGTTCTTC.

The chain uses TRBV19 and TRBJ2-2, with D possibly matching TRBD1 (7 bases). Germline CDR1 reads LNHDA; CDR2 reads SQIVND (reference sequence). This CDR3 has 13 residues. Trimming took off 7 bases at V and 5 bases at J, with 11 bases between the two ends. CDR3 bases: TGTGCCAGTAATGCAGGGGGGACCGGGGAGCTGTTTTTT. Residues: CASNAGGTGELFF.

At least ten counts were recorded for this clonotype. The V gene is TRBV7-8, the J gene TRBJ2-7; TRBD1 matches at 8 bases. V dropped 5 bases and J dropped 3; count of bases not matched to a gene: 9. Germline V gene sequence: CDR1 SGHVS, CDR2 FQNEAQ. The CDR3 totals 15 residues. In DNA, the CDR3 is TGTGCCAGCAGCAACCTGGCGGGACAGGTCTACGAGCAGTACTTC. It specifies CASSNLAGQVYEQYF.

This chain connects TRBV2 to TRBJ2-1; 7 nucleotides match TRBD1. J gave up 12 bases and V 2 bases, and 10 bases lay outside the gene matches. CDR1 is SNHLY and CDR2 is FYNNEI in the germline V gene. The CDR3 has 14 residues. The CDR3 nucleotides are TGTGCCAGCAGTGAACTGGGACCCCCAGGGGGGCAGTTCTTC. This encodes CASSELGPPGGQFF.

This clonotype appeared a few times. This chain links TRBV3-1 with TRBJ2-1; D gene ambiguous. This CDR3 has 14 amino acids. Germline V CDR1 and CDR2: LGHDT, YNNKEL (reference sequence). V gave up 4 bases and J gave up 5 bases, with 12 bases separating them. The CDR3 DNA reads TGTGCCAGCAGCCGTCGGCGAAGGGACAATGAGCAGTTCTTC. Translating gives CASSRRRRDNEQFF.

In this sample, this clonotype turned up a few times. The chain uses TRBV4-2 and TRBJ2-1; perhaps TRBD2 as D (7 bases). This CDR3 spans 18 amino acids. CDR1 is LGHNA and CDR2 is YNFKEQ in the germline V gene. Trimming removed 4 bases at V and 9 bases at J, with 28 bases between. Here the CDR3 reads CASSLERSGGGFRREQFF. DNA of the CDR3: TGTGCCAGCAGCCTAGAGAGGTCCGGCGGGGGCTTCAGGCGTGAGCAGTTCTTC.

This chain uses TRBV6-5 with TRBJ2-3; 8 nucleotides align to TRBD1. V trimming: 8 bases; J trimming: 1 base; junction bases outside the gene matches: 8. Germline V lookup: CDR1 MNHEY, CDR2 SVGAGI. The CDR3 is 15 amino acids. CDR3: CASHDKDRGTDTQYF. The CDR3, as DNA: TGTGCCAGCCACGACAAGGACAGGGGCACAGATACGCAGTATTTT.

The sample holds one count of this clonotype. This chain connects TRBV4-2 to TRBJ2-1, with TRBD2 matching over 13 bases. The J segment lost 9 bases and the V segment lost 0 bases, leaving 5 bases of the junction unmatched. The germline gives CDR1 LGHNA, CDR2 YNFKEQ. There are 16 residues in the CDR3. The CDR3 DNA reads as TGTGCCAGCAGCCAAGAGACTAGCGGGAGGTGGGGTGAGCAGTTCTTC. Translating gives CASSQETSGRWGEQFF.

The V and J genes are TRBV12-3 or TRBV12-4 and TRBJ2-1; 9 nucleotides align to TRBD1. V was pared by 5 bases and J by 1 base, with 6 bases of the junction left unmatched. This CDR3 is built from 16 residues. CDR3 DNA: TGTGCCAGCAGTGTCGGCGGGACAGGGTCCTACAATGAGCAGTTCTTC. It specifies CASSVGGTGSYNEQFF.

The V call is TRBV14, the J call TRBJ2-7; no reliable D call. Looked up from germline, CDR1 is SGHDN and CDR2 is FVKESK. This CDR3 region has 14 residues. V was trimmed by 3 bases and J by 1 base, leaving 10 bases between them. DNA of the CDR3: TGTGCCAGCAGCCATCGCACGCTATCCTACGAGCAGTACTTC. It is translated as CASSHRTLSYEQYF.